This T cell receptor beta chain emerged from a study of blood T cell repertoires in COVID-19 (TCRdb year 2020). For the wider study: Samples covering the acute and convalescent phases of COVID-19 were provided by collaborators in the United States, Italy and Spain. The prospective study material was composed of cDNA or gDNA derived from T cells, B-cell-depleted T cells, or PBMCs. Deeply sampled blood TCRbeta repertoires from subjects exposed to, actively infected with, or recovered from COVID-19 were included in the dataset. The repertoires were released in a freely available public database intended as a resource for research on the immune response to SARS-CoV-2. The samples were drawn from two sources: the first 160 participants of the ongoing ImmuneRACE study, and 1,254 subjects contributed by 6 global collaborators. A de-identified subject ID, COVID-19 status, age in years and sex were almost always included in the sample metadata. Where available, HLA class I and class II types were obtained from metadata supplied by the sample provider rather than from assay-based typing. Broader findings and caveats from the paper: Clinical and demographic metadata were provided uncurated, with the amount varying by source and participant.

TCRbeta CDR3 regions were amplified from genomic DNA by means of the immunoSEQ Assay, a bias-controlled multiplex PCR. The study's processing was this. Within the assay, amplification of reference gene primers was used to estimate how many nucleated cells each sample contained. To quantify the absolute abundance of each unique TCRbeta CDR3 rearrangement, sequence reads were collapsed and filtered. Productive Simpson clonality was computed per sample as the square root of Simpson's diversity index over productive rearrangements. The clones in this table, taken by TCRdb from immuneACCESS, are in-frame only. Not every clone is retained; where verified, under half of the shortfall comes from an unresolved V gene, and the cause of the rest is unknown. V and J calls and clone size are given by that table; D and trimming were obtained from the DNA. The sample table shows 30,000 to 40,000 clones, and 90% are seen once. Clones ranked in the top ten supply roughly 19% of the sample.

Whole blood was collected in K2EDTA tubes by collaborating institutions according to the institutions' own protocols. Collaborator samples were shipped for TCRbeta analysis as frozen whole blood, isolated PBMCs, or DNA extracted from either sample type. V loses 5 bases of germline sequence and J loses 2 bases, and the interval between the two ends is 15 bases. As encoded in the germline V gene, CDR1 is MNHEY while CDR2 is SVGAGI. From cysteine to phenylalanine, the CDR3 is 15 amino acids long. CDR3 DNA only is kept here, 45 bases in frame from base 1. A remark on this clone: This receptor's antigen is unknown. No clone much larger than this one lies a single base away; base qualities are absent.

In this chain, TRBV6-5 is recombined with TRBJ1-1; 5 matching bases give a weak D call of TRBD1. This sequence originates from an elderly man with acute or convalescent COVID-19. The specimen was peripheral blood. The CDR3 region: CASSHERTPNTEAFF. The sequenced DNA is TGTGCCAGCAGTCATGAGAGGACACCTAACACTGAAGCTTTCTTT.